The source of this TCR beta chain is a study of blood T cells in healthy people across ages. Study-level points and caveats: It was held that diversity estimates obtained from one million T cells represented underestimates.

A note on this clonotype: What it binds is unknown.

The authors ran a second PCR of about 6 to 11 cycles using a sample-barcoded 5' primer and a J-beta primer mix. In TCRdb, the 5' RACE reads were re-called with MiXCR into one record per CDR3 protein. The sample lists about 930,000 distinct CDR3 sequences, almost 30% occurring once. Separately, the same data were catalogued under a study of T cells of mothers and their children. That work states: cDNA was synthesized from all extracted RNA at about 1.4 ug per reaction.

The specimen was blood. The sequence was collected from a woman between 35 and 50 years old in good health.

DNA of the CDR3: TGTGCCTGGAGCGCTCGACAGGGGGCTAGAGTTAACTATGGCTACACCTTC. Translation: CAWSARQGARVNYGYTF. This chain joins TRBV30 and TRBJ1-2; TRBD1 matches at 10 bases. The CDR3 totals 17 residues. In germline, CDR1 is GTSNPN, CDR2 SVGIG (reference sequence). The ends lost 3 bases at V and 1 base at J; junction bases unmatched: 11.